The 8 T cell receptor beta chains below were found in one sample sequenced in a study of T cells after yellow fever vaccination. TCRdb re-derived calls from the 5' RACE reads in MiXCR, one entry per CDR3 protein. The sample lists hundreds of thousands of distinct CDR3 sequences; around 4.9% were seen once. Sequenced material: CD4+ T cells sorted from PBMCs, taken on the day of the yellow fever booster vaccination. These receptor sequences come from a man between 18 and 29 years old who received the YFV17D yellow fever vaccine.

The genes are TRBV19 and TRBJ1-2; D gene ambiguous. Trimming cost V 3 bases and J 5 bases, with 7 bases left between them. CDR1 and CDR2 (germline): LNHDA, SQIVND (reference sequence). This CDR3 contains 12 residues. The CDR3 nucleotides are TGTGCCAGTAGTATCTGGGGATATGGCTACACCTTC. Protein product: CASSIWGYGYTF.

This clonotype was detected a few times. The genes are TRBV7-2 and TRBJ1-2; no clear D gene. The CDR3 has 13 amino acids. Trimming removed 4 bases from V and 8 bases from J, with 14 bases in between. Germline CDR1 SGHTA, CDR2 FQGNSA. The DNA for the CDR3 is TGTGCCAGCAGCTACCGACTGGGAGACGGCTACACCTTC. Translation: CASSYRLGDGYTF.

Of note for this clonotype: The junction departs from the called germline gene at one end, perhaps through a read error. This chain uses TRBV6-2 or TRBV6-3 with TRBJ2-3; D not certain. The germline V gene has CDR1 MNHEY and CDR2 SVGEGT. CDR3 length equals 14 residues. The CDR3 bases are TGTGCCAGAAGTTACACGAACCAGTGGGATACGAAGTATTTT. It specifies CARSYTNQWDTKYF.

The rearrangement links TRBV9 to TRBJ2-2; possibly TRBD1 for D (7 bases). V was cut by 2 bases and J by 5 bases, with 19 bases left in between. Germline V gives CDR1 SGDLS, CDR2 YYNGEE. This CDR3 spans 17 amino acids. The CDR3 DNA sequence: TGTGCCAGCAGCGTTCGGCCCGACAGGGAGGTTACCGGGGAGCTGTTTTTT. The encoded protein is CASSVRPDREVTGELFF.

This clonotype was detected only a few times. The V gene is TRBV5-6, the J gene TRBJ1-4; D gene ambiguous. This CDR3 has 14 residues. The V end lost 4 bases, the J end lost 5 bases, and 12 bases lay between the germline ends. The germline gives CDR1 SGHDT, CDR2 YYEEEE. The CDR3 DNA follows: TGTGCCAGCAGCCGTTATCCGGGGAATGAAAAACTGTTTTTT. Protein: CASSRYPGNEKLFF.

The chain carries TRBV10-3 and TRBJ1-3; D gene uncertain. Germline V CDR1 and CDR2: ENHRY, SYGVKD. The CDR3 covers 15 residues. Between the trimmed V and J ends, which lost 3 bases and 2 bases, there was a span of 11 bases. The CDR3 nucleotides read TGTGCCATCAGTGATGAGGTTACAACTGGAAACACCATATATTTT. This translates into CAISDEVTTGNTIYF.

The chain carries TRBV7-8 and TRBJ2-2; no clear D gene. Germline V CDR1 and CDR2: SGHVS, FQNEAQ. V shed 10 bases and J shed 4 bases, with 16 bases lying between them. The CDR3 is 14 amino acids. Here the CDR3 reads CATAVARATGELFF. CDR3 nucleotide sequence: TGTGCCACGGCGGTAGCCCGCGCCACCGGGGAGCTGTTTTTT.

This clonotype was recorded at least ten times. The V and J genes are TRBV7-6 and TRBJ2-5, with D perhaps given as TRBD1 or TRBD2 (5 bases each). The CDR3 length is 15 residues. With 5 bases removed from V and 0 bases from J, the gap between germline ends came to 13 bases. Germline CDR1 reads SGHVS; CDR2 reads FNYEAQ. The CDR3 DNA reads TGTGCCAGCAGCGCCGTGAGGGGACACCAAGAGACCCAGTACTTC. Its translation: CASSAVRGHQETQYF.